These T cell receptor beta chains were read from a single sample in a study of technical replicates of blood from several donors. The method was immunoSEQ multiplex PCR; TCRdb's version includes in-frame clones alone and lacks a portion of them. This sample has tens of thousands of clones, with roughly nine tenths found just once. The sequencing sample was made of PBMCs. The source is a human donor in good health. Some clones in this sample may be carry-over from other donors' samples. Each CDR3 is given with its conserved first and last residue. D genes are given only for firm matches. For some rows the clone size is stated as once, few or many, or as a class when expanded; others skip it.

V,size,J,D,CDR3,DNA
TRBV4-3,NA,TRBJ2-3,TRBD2,CASSQDAQRGGRDTQYF,TGCGCCAGCAGCCAAGATGCTCAGCGGGGGGGGCGAGATACGCAGTATTTT
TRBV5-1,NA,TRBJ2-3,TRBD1,CASSLGQGKDTQYF,TGCGCCAGCAGCTTAGGACAGGGCAAAGATACGCAGTATTTT
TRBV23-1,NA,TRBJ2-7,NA,CASSPPPAGVHPVDSYEQYF,TGCGCCAGCAGTCCCCCCCCCGCAGGGGTCCACCCAGTAGACTCCTACGAGCAGTACTTC
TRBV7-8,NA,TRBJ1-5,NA,CASSLSSEGNQPQHF,TGTGCCAGCAGCTTAAGTTCGGAGGGCAATCAGCCCCAGCATTTT
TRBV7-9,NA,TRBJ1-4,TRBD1,CASSLAQGLDEKLFF,TGTGCCAGCAGCTTAGCACAGGGGCTGGATGAAAAACTGTTTTTT
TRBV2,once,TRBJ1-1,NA,CASSETGVSEAFF,TGTGCCAGCAGTGAAACCGGGGTTTCTGAAGCTTTCTTT
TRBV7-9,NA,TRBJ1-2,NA,CASTGTHYGYTF,TGTGCCAGCACCGGGACACACTATGGCTACACCTTC
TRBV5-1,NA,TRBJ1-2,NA,CASSADSLYGYTF,TGCGCCAGCAGCGCGGACAGCCTCTATGGCTACACCTTC
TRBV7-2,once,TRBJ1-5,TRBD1,CASRPTGVNQPQHF,TGTGCCAGCAGACCCACAGGGGTTAATCAGCCCCAGCATTTT
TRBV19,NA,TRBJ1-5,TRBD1,CASNDRARPQHF,TGTGCCAGTAATGACAGGGCGCGGCCCCAGCATTTT
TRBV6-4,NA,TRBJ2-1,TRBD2,CASSDSSSGVNEQFF,TGTGCCAGCAGTGACTCTTCTAGCGGGGTTAATGAGCAGTTCTTC
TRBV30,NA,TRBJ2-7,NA,CAWSTELEQYF,TGTGCCTGGAGCACGGAGTTGGAGCAGTACTTC
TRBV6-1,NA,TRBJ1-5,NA,CASPGETVSQPQHF,TGTGCCAGCCCGGGAGAGACGGTCAGTCAGCCCCAGCATTTT
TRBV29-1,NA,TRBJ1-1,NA,CSFMGLPTEAFF,TGCAGCTTCATGGGGCTCCCAACTGAAGCTTTCTTT
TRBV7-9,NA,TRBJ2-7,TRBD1,CASSFLGAGTGRNEQYF,TGTGCCAGCAGCTTCCTCGGGGCTGGGACAGGGCGAAACGAGCAGTACTTC
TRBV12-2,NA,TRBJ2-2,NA,CASRLAGRGQVGTGELFF,TGTGCAAGTCGCTTAGCGGGCAGGGGGCAGGTAGGCACCGGGGAGCTGTTTTTT
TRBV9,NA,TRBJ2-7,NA,CASSESDGYEQYF,TGTGCCAGCAGCGAGAGCGACGGGTACGAGCAGTACTTC
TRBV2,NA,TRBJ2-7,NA,CASSEALLEGVEQYF,TGTGCCAGCAGTGAAGCGCTTCTCGAGGGGGTCGAGCAGTACTTC
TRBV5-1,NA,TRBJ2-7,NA,CASSLRGGPSYEQYF,TGCGCCAGCAGCTTGCGCGGCGGGCCCAGCTACGAGCAGTACTTC
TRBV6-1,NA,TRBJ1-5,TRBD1,CASSGISRGLKGQPQHF,TGTGCCAGCAGTGGAATTAGCAGGGGGCTAAAGGGTCAGCCCCAGCATTTT
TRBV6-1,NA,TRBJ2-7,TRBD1,CASSEEWTGGYEQYF,TGTGCCAGCAGTGAAGAATGGACAGGGGGCTACGAGCAGTACTTC
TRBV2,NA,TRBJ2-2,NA,CASQDYTNTGELFF,TGTGCCAGCCAGGACTATACTAACACCGGGGAGCTGTTTTTT
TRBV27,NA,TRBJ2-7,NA,CASSLDSSGYEQYF,TGTGCCAGCAGTTTAGATAGCTCTGGCTACGAGCAGTACTTC
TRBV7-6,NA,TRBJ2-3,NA,CASSFSDYPTDTQYF,TGTGCCAGCAGCTTCTCGGACTACCCCACAGATACGCAGTATTTT
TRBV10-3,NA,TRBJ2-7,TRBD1,CAIGQGNYEQYF,TGTGCCATCGGACAGGGGAATTACGAGCAGTACTTC
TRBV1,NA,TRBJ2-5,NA,CTTLRPENLETQYF,TGCACCACCCTACGGCCGGAGAATTTAGAGACCCAGTACTTC
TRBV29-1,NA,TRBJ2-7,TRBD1,CSVGPLGTEYEQYF,TGCAGCGTTGGCCCCCTGGGGACAGAGTACGAGCAGTACTTC
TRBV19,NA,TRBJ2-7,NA,CASSIKRASYEQYF,TGTGCCAGTAGTATAAAGCGGGCGTCCTACGAGCAGTACTTC
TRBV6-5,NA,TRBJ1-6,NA,CASSLSTSSNSPLHF,TGTGCCAGCAGTTTATCGACCAGTAGCAATTCACCCCTCCACTTT
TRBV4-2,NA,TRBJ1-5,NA,CASSQQGGASGPQHF,TGTGCCAGCAGCCAACAAGGGGGGGCCTCGGGGCCCCAGCATTTT
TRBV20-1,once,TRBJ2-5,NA,CSAIAQTQYF,TGCAGTGCTATCGCGCAGACCCAGTACTTC
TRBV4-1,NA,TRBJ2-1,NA,CASSHPVSSYNEQFF,TGCGCCAGCAGCCACCCGGTGAGCTCCTACAATGAGCAGTTCTTC
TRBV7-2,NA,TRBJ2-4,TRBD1,CASSSSEGRGNIQYF,TGTGCCAGCAGCTCGAGTGAGGGCAGGGGGAACATTCAGTACTTC
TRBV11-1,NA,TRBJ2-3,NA,CASSRGGDRTDTQYF,TGTGCCAGCAGTAGGGGAGGAGACCGCACAGATACGCAGTATTTT
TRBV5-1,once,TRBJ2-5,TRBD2,CASSTRPGTSKETQYF,TGCGCCAGCAGCACACGTCCCGGGACTAGCAAAGAGACCCAGTACTTC
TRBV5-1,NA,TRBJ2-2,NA,CASSLEAGNTGELFF,TGCGCCAGCAGCTTGGAGGCGGGGAACACCGGGGAGCTGTTTTTT
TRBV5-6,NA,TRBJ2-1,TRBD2,CASSRVSGRINEQFF,TGTGCCAGCAGCAGAGTTAGCGGGAGGATCAATGAGCAGTTCTTC
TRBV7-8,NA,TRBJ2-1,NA,CASSLGRLDEQFF,TGTGCCAGCAGCTTAGGTCGGTTAGATGAGCAGTTCTTC
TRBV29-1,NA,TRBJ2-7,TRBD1,CSARTGYEQYF,TGCAGCGCAAGGACAGGGTACGAGCAGTACTTC
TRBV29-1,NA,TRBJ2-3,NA,CSVVLTTDTQYF,TGCAGCGTTGTACTCACCACAGATACGCAGTATTTT
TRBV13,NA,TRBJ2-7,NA,CASSSRGRRSEQYF,TGTGCCAGCAGCTCCCGAGGGAGGCGTTCGGAGCAGTACTTC
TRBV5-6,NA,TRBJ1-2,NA,CASSLSGPDRPLNYGYTF,TGTGCCAGCAGCTTGTCCGGCCCGGACAGACCTCTAAACTATGGCTACACCTTC
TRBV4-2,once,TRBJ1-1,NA,CASSQDRGKGRFGNTEAFF,TGTGCCAGCAGCCAAGATCGGGGGAAAGGGAGGTTCGGGAACACTGAAGCTTTCTTT
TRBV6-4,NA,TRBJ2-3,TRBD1,CASSETAGGADTQYF,TGTGCCAGCAGTGAGACGGCAGGGGGCGCAGATACGCAGTATTTT
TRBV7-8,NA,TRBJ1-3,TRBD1,CASSATGGRNTIYF,TGTGCCAGCAGCGCAACAGGGGGAAGAAACACCATATATTTT
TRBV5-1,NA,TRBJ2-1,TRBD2,CASSPERGRASYNEQFF,TGCGCCAGCAGCCCCGAGCGGGGCCGGGCCTCCTACAATGAGCAGTTCTTC
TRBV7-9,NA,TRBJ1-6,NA,CASNQGSYNSPLHF,TGTGCCAGCAATCAGGGTTCCTATAATTCACCCCTCCACTTT
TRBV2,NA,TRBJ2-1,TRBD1,CASSPGGYNEQFF,TGTGCCAGCTCCCCAGGGGGTTACAATGAGCAGTTCTTC
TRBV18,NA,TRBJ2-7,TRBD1,CASSSSGTGSPEQYF,TGTGCCAGCTCATCCTCCGGGACAGGTAGTCCCGAGCAGTACTTC
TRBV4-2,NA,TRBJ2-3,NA,CASSQESVDTQYF,TGTGCCAGCAGCCAAGAATCGGTAGATACGCAGTATTTT
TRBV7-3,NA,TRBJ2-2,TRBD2,CASSPFLAGAGGELFF,TGTGCCAGCAGCCCGTTCTTAGCGGGAGCCGGCGGGGAGCTGTTTTTT
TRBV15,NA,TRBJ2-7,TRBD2,CATSRKLAGNSYEQYF,TGTGCCACCAGCAGGAAGCTAGCGGGGAATAGCTACGAGCAGTACTTC
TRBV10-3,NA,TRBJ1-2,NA,CAISEYPGGGENYGYTF,TGTGCCATCAGTGAGTACCCCGGCGGGGGGGAAAACTATGGCTACACCTTC
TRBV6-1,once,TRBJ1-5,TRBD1,CAGARAGGTQPQHF,TGTGCCGGTGCACGGGCAGGGGGCACTCAGCCCCAGCATTTT
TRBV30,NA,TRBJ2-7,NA,CAWARDTTYEQYF,TGTGCCTGGGCCCGGGACACAACTTACGAGCAGTACTTC
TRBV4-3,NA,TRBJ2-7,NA,CASSQGGSLGEQYF,TGCGCCAGCAGCCAAGGGGGCAGTTTGGGTGAGCAGTACTTC
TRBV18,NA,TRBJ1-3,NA,CASSPQGNSGNTIYF,TGTGCCAGCTCACCGCAGGGGAACTCTGGAAACACCATATATTTT